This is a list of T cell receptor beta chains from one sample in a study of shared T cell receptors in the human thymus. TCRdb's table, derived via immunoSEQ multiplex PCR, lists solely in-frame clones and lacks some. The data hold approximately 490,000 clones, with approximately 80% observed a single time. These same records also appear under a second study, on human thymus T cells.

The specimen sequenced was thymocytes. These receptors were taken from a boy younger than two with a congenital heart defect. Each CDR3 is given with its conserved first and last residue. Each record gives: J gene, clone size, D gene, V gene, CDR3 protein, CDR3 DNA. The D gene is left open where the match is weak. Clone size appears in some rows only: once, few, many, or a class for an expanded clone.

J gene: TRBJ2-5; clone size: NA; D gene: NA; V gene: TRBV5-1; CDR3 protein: CASSLGRGSFLGETQYF; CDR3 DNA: TGCGCCAGCAGCTTGGGTCGGGGGAGCTTCTTGGGAGAGACCCAGTACTTC
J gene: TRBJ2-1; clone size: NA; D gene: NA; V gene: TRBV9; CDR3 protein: CATRARSRFF; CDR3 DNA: TGTGCCACCAGAGCCCGGTCCCGGTTCTTC
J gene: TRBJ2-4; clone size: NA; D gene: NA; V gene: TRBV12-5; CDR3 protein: CASGGGLKNIQYF; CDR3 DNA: TGTGCTAGTGGTGGAGGGTTAAAAAACATTCAGTACTTC
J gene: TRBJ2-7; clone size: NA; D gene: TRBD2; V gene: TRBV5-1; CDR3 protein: CASSLVVAGAHEQYF; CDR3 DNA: TGCGCCAGCAGCTTGGTGGTAGCGGGAGCCCACGAGCAGTACTTC
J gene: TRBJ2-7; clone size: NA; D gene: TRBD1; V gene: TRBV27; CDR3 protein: CASSFRQGHHEQYF; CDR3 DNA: TGTGCCAGCAGTTTCAGACAGGGCCATCACGAGCAGTACTTC
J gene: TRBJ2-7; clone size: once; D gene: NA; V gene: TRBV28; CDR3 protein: CASTPKGVPYEQYF; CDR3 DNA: TGTGCCAGCACCCCGAAGGGAGTCCCCTACGAGCAGTACTTC
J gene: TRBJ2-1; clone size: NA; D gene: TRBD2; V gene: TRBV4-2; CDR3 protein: CASSQGPSGSSYNEQFF; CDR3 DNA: TGTGCCAGCAGCCAAGGCCCTAGCGGGAGCTCCTACAATGAGCAGTTCTTC
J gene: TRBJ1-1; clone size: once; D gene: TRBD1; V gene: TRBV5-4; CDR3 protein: CASSSPPGQMNTEAFF; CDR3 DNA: TGTGCCAGCAGCTCGCCCCCGGGACAGATGAACACTGAAGCTTTCTTT
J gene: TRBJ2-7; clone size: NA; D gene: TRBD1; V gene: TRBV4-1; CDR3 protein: CASSPRTGASYEQYF; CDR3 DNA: TGCGCCAGCAGCCCTCGGACAGGGGCCTCCTACGAGCAGTACTTC
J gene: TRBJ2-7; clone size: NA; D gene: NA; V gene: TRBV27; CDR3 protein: CASSPWDIYEQYF; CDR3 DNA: TGTGCCAGCAGTCCCTGGGACATCTACGAGCAGTACTTC
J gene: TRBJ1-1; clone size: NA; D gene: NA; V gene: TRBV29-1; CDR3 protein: CSVLGAGGLRNTEAFF; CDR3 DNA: TGCAGCGTCCTCGGGGCGGGGGGCTTGCGGAACACTGAAGCTTTCTTT
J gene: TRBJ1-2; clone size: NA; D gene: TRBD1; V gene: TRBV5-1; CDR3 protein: CASSFGGQGETYGYTF; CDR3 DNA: TGCGCCAGCAGCTTTGGAGGACAGGGGGAAACCTATGGCTACACCTTC
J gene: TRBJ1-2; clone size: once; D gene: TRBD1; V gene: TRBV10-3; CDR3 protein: CAISEVSATGDFYGYTF; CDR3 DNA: TGTGCCATCAGTGAGGTGTCAGCGACAGGGGACTTCTATGGCTACACCTTC
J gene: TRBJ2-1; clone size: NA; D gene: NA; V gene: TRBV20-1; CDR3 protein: CSARKHNEQFF; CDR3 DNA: TGCAGTGCTAGAAAGCACAATGAGCAGTTCTTC
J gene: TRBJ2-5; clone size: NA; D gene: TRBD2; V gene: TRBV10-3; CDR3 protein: CAISESELVAGVEETQYF; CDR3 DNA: TGTGCCATCAGTGAGTCTGAGCTGGTAGCGGGAGTGGAAGAGACCCAGTACTTC
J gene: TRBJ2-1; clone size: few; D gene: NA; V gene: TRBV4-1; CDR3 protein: CASSPPRIREDNEQFF; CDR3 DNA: TGCGCCAGCAGCCCACCCCGTATCCGGGAAGACAATGAGCAGTTCTTC
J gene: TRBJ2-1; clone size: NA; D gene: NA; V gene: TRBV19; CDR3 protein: CASRTRGLGYNEQFF; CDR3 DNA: TGTGCCAGTCGTACTCGAGGGCTTGGGTACAATGAGCAGTTCTTC
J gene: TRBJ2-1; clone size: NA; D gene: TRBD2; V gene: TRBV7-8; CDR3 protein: CASSLAVERGTYNEQFF; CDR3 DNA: TGTGCCAGCAGCTTAGCGGTCGAGCGGGGCACCTACAATGAGCAGTTCTTC
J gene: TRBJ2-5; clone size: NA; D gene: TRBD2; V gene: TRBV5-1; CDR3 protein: CASSLGTSLETQYF; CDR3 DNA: TGCGCCAGCAGCCTTGGGACTAGCTTAGAGACCCAGTACTTC
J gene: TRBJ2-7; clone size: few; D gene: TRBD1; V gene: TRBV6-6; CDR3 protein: CATGTGRGRDYEQYF; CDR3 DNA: TGTGCCACAGGGACAGGGAGGGGGCGGGACTACGAGCAGTACTTC
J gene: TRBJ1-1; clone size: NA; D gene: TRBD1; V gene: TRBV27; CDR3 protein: CASTGGARTEAFF; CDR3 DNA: TGTGCCAGCACAGGGGGCGCTAGGACTGAAGCTTTCTTT
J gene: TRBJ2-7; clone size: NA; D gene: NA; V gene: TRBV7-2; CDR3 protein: CASSLAGLVPYEQYF; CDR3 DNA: TGTGCCAGCAGCTTAGCGGGACTGGTTCCCTACGAGCAGTACTTC
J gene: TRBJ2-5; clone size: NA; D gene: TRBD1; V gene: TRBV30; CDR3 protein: CAWLEGAGETQYF; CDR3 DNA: TGTGCCTGGCTTGAGGGGGCCGGAGAGACCCAGTACTTC
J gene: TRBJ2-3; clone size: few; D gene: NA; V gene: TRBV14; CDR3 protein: CASSQGRGWSSGDTQYF; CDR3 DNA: TGTGCCAGCAGCCAGGGGCGGGGTTGGTCCTCGGGAGATACGCAGTATTTT
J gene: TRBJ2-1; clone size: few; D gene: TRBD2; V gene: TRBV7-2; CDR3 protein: CASRPREGSYNEQFF; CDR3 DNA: TGTGCCAGCCGACCCAGGGAGGGCTCCTACAATGAGCAGTTCTTC
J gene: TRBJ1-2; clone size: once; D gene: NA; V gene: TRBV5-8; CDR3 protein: CASSLRGYTF; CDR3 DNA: TGTGCCAGCAGCTTGCGTGGCTACACCTTC
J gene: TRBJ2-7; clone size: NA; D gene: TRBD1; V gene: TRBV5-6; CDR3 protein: CASSSPTGRMAEPYEQYF; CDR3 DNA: TGTGCCAGCAGCTCGCCGACAGGGAGAATGGCTGAGCCCTACGAGCAGTACTTC
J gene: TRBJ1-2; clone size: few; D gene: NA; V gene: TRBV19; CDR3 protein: CASSTVEASGGYTF; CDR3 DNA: TGTGCCAGTAGTACCGTGGAAGCCTCGGGAGGCTACACCTTC
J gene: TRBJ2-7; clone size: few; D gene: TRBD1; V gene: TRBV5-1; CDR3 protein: CASSPDRGFSHEQYF; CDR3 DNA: TGCGCCAGCAGCCCAGACAGGGGCTTCTCTCACGAGCAGTACTTC
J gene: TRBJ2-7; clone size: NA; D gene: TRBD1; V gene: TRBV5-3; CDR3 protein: CARRGAGQGGYEQYF; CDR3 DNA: TGTGCCAGAAGGGGTGCGGGACAGGGGGGCTACGAGCAGTACTTC
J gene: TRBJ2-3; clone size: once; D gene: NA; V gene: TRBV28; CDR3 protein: CASSLRETEVTDTQYF; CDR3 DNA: TGTGCCAGTTCTCTTCGGGAGACGGAAGTCACAGATACGCAGTATTTT
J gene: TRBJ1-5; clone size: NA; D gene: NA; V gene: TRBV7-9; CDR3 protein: CASSLGQDQPQHF; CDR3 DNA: TGTGCCAGCAGCTTAGGTCAGGATCAGCCCCAGCATTTT
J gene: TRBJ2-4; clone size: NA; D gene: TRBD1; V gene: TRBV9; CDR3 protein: CASTRTGGEDIQYF; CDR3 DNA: TGTGCCAGCACCAGGACAGGGGGCGAGGACATTCAGTACTTC
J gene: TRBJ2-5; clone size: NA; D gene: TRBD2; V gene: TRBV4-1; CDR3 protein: CASSQGPAGYVETQYF; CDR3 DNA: TGCGCCAGCAGCCAAGGACCAGCGGGATATGTCGAGACCCAGTACTTC
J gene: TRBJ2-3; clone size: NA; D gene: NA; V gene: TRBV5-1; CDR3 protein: CASSLDWGGTSTDTQYF; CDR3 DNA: TGCGCCAGCAGCTTGGATTGGGGCGGAACTAGCACAGATACGCAGTATTTT
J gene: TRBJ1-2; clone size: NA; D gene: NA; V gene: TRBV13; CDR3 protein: CASSPPVLGAIGGYTF; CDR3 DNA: TGTGCCAGCAGCCCCCCGGTTTTGGGGGCGATTGGGGGCTACACCTTC